This record concerns one TCR beta chain sequence. The antigen is unknown. The V and J ends lost 5 bases and 5 bases respectively, with 15 bases between them. This CDR3 is built from 14 residues. The germline CDR1 and CDR2 sequences are SGHVS and FQNEAQ. The data were taken from a study of somatic mutations in cytotoxic T cells in rheumatoid arthritis. Turning to the study itself: Selected T-cell populations stained with V beta antibodies were isolated by flow sorting to nearly 100% purity; these included V beta1+ cells subjected to TCRB sequencing. Study findings and constraints: Neither rheumatoid arthritis patients nor age-matched healthy controls had significantly different CD8+ T-cell clonality from the other group.

Some clones are missing from TCRdb's copy, which holds only in-frame ones; the method was immunoSEQ multiplex PCR. This table holds some 25,000 clones, under 75% found once. Sequencing was done on a sample of CD8+ T cells sorted from blood. This sequence joins TRBV7-8 and TRBJ1-1; no firm D call. This clonotype was sampled from a woman between 18 and 30 years old in good health. The CDR3 protein is CASSPRPAGTEAFF. For the CDR3, the DNA is TGTGCCAGCAGCCCCCGGCCAGCGGGGACTGAAGCTTTCTTT. The full variable domain, completed using reference TRBV7-8 and TRBJ1-1, is GAGVSQSPRYKVAKRGQDVALRCDPISGHVSLFWYQQALGQGPEFLTYFQNEAQLDKSGLPSDRFFAERPEGSVSTLKIQRTQQEDSAVYLCASSPRPAGTEAFFGQGTRLTVV.